This TCR beta chain comes out of a study of blood T cell repertoires in COVID-19. Turning to the study itself: The study drew acute and convalescent COVID-19 samples from the United States, Italy and Spain. Sample material is recorded as cDNA or gDNA derived from T cells, B-cell-depleted T cells, or PBMCs.

Patients at the Seattle site were enrolled during active infection and followed longitudinally. The CDR3 sequence is 13 residues long. Germline lookup yields CDR1 SGHNT and CDR2 YYREEE (reference sequence). The germline V and J ends were trimmed by 0 bases and 8 bases, with 8 bases remaining between them. In the study's own analysis: It was from reference gene primer amplification that nucleated cell counts were estimated. Using immunoSEQ multiplex PCR, the repertoire was profiled, and TCRdb retains in-frame clones only, with some absent. V, J and clone size are taken as reported in that table, and D and trimming were inferred from the DNA itself. The sample has fewer than 450,000 clones, around 89% seen once.

This clonotype was obtained from a woman between 50 and 59 years old with COVID-19, enrolled during active disease. Sequenced input: peripheral blood. The chain couples TRBV5-4 to TRBJ1-4; possibly TRBD1 for D (6 bases). CDR3 DNA: TGTGCCAGCAGCTTGGGCAGGGGCGAAAAACTGTTTTTT. Translation: CASSLGRGEKLFF. Using reference TRBV5-4 and TRBJ1-4 for the parts outside the CDR3, the full variable domain is ETGVTQSPTHLIKTRGQQVTLRCSSQSGHNTVSWYQQALGQGPQFIFQYYREEENGRGNFPPRFSGLQFPNYSSELNVNALELDDSALYLCASSLGRGEKLFFGSGTQLSVL.